The clone carrying this TCR beta chain was detected ten times or more. The sample's time point: persistent/refractory GD, antithyroid drugs over 5 years with positive TRAb. PBMC-derived RNA was used for the TCR library. This specimen belongs to a study of regulatory T cells in long-lasting Graves disease. CDR3 regions were amplified by Arm-PCR using iRepertoire HTBI primers to build TCR beta libraries. One entry per CDR3 protein, called by TCRdb with MiXCR from the multiplex PCR reads. The sample shows fewer than 400,000 distinct CDR3 sequences, about 19% of them seen only once. V lost 5 bases and J lost 4; bases outside the gene matches: 11. The CDR3 loop spans 16 amino acids. CDR1 SGHTA and CDR2 FQGNSA come from the germline V gene.

This sequence was found in a female donor with Graves disease. Sequenced material: peripheral blood mononuclear cells (PBMCs), taken when the disease was refractory, from a patient treated with antithyroid drugs. The V and J genes are TRBV7-2 and TRBJ1-2; the match to TRBD1 covers 9 bases. The CDR3 sequence is CASSRRTGERAYGYTF. The CDR3 DNA reads TGTGCCAGCAGCCGTCGGACAGGGGAGAGGGCCTATGGCTACACCTTC.